One and the same sample provided the 20 T cell receptor beta chains below, sequenced in a study of PD-L1 blockade in urothelial cancer. As to time point: pretreatment peripheral blood. Repertoires were generated with immunoSEQ multiplex PCR, while TCRdb's copy carries only in-frame clones and drops some. The table records some 89,000 clones, roughly 84% of them present only once. Sequences were derived from PBMCs, sampled around atezolizumab (anti-PD-L1) treatment. The source of these receptors is a man between 60 and 75 years old with urothelial cancer.

The genes are TRBV7-9 and TRBJ2-3; possibly TRBD2 for D (6 bases). The CDR3 length is 14 residues. Between the trimmed V and J ends, which lost 3 bases and 4 bases, there was a span of 11 bases. Germline assignment: CDR1 SEHNR and CDR2 FQNEAQ (reference sequence). CDR3 protein: CASSFATSSDTQYF. CDR3 DNA: TGTGCCAGCAGCTTTGCAACTAGCTCAGATACGCAGTATTTT.

The chain uses TRBV5-1 and TRBJ2-7, with 8 bases fitting TRBD1. With V trimmed by 4 bases and J by 6 bases, 9 bases remained unmatched. There are 14 residues in the CDR3. Germline V gene data show CDR1 as SGHRS and CDR2 as YFSETQ. The CDR3 DNA sequence: TGCGCCAGCAGCCCCGGACAGGGCCCGGGCGAGCAGTACTTC. Residues: CASSPGQGPGEQYF.

The chain uses TRBV7-2 and TRBJ1-1, with D possibly TRBD1 on 5 matching bases. Germline V CDR1 and CDR2: SGHTA, FQGNSA. This CDR3 has 15 amino acids. Trimming cost V 3 bases and J 4 bases, with 15 bases left between them. Here the CDR3 reads CASSLGGALGTEAFF. CDR3 nucleotides: TGTGCCAGCAGCTTGGGAGGGGCCTTGGGCACTGAAGCTTTCTTT.

V gene TRBV5-6 combines with J gene TRBJ2-7, with D possibly matching TRBD2 (5 bases). The CDR3 loop spans 15 amino acids. Germline V gene lookup returns CDR1 SGHDT and CDR2 YYEEEE. The V gene lost 5 bases and the J gene lost 0 bases, with 15 bases spanning the gap. CDR3 nucleotides: TGTGCCAGCAGTAGACGGGGATACCTCTCCTACGAGCAGTACTTC. Amino acid sequence: CASSRRGYLSYEQYF.

The chain is built from TRBV6-5 and TRBJ2-7; a weak D match, TRBD2 (5 bases). Germline assignment: CDR1 MNHEY and CDR2 SVGAGI. The CDR3 has 13 amino acids. V dropped 2 bases and J dropped 7 bases, with 12 bases sitting between them. The CDR3 bases are TGTGCCAGCAGTTACCTTAGCGACTCAGAGCAGTACTTC. It yields the protein CASSYLSDSEQYF.

V usage is TRBV2 and J usage is TRBJ2-3; 10 positions agree with TRBD2. The V segment lost 5 bases and the J segment 7 bases; nucleotides outside the gene matches: 15. The CDR3 runs 17 residues. Germline V CDR1 and CDR2: SNHLY, FYNNEI. The DNA of the CDR3 is TGTGCCAGCAGTCAGGGGGCCCGAGCGGGAGGGCGGAATACGCAGTATTTT. Amino acid sequence: CASSQGARAGGRNTQYF. The complete variable domain, with remaining parts taken from reference TRBV2 and TRBJ2-3, reads EPEVTQTPSHQVTQMGQEVILRCVPISNHLYFYWYRQILGQKVEFLVSFYNNEISEKSEIFDDQFSVERPDGSNFTLKIRSTKLEDSAMYFCASSQGARAGGRNTQYFGPGTRLTVL.

This sequence joins TRBV5-1 and TRBJ2-1; no reliable D call. The CDR3 runs 13 residues. Germline loops: CDR1 SGHRS, CDR2 YFSETQ. The V end lost 7 bases, the J end lost 5 bases, and 13 bases lay between the germline ends. DNA for the CDR3: TGCGCCAGCCATCCCGGTATCCACAATGAGCAGTTCTTC. This codes for CASHPGIHNEQFF.

The chain uses TRBV7-3 and TRBJ1-6, with D unclear. The V end was cut by 0 bases, the J end by 9 bases, with 6 bases between. Germline V lookup: CDR1 SGHTA, CDR2 FQGTGA. The CDR3 sequence is 13 residues long. CDR3 protein: CASSLTGRSPLHF. CDR3 DNA: TGTGCCAGCAGCTTAACTGGCCGTTCACCCCTCCACTTT. The variable domain in full, with the rest retrieved from reference TRBV7-3 and TRBJ1-6, is GAGVSQTPSNKVTEKGKYVELRCDPISGHTALYWYRQSLGQGPEFLIYFQGTGAADDSGLPNDRFFAVRPEGSVSTLKIQRTERGDSAVYLCASSLTGRSPLHFGNGTRLTVT.

The J gene is TRBJ2-1, the V gene TRBV7-3; 11 positions agree with TRBD2. The CDR3 is 16 residues long. From germline, CDR1 is SGHTA and CDR2 FQGTGA. The junction had 7 bases not matched to a gene; V was cut back by 2 bases and J by 7 bases. The CDR3 here is CASSLQSSGRSNEQFF. The DNA of the CDR3 is TGTGCCAGCAGCTTACAATCTAGCGGGAGGAGTAATGAGCAGTTCTTC.

This clone has only one observation. The rearrangement links TRBV11-3 to TRBJ1-1; 10 bases are shared with TRBD1. The junction had 5 bases not matched to a gene; V was cut back by 2 bases and J by 5 bases. Germline V lookup: CDR1 SGHNT, CDR2 YENEEA. CDR3 length: 15 amino acids. For the CDR3, the DNA is TGTGCCAGCAGCTTAATTTCGGGACAGGGGACTGAAGCTTTCTTT. Its translation: CASSLISGQGTEAFF.

This chain uses TRBV2 with TRBJ2-2; 7 bases align to TRBD2. The germline V gene encodes CDR1 SNHLY and CDR2 FYNNEI. The length of the CDR3 is 15 residues. Trimming took 7 bases from V and 3 from J; bases not matched to a gene: 8. CDR3 bases: TGTGCCAGCATCGGCGGGAGCGTTGACACCGGGGAGCTGTTTTTT. Translation: CASIGGSVDTGELFF.

V and J are TRBV18 and TRBJ2-2, with D tentatively TRBD1 (5 bases). Trimming removed 2 bases at V and 5 bases at J, with 12 bases between. Germline CDR1 and CDR2: KGHSH and LQKENI. This CDR3 is built from 15 residues. The DNA of the CDR3 is TGTGCCAGCTCACCAAACGCCAGGGTTACCGGGGAGCTGTTTTTT. Protein: CASSPNARVTGELFF.

The DNA of the CDR3 is TGTGCCAGCAGCTTAGGGGGGGACGGGGCCAACGTCCTGACTTTC. Its translation is CASSLGGDGANVLTF. The chain links TRBV7-9 to TRBJ2-6; weak D call: TRBD2 (6 bases). Germline values: CDR1 SEHNR, CDR2 FQNEAQ (reference sequence). The CDR3 sequence is 15 residues long. V was cut by 1 base and J by 4 bases, with 8 bases left in between.

The rearrangement links TRBV7-2 to TRBJ1-4; 8 bases are a match to TRBD1. With 1 base clipped from V and 8 bases from J, the junction kept 3 bases outside the gene matches. In germline, CDR1 is SGHTA, CDR2 FQGNSA. This CDR3 contains 14 residues. CDR3 nucleotides: TGTGCCAGCAGCTTAGTCAGGGGGCAGGAAAAACTGTTTTTT. Translated, it gives CASSLVRGQEKLFF. The full variable domain, its missing parts supplied by reference TRBV7-2 and TRBJ1-4, is GAGVSQSPSNKVTEKGKDVELRCDPISGHTALYWYRQSLGQGLEFLIYFQGNSAPDKSGLPSDRFSAERTGGSVSTLTIQRTQQEDSAVYLCASSLVRGQEKLFFGSGTQLSVL.

The V and J genes are TRBV9 and TRBJ1-2, with D perhaps matching TRBD1 (5 bases). Germline values: CDR1 SGDLS, CDR2 YYNGEE. The V gene lost 4 bases and the J gene lost 4 bases, with 11 bases spanning the gap. The CDR3 covers 13 residues. The CDR3 here is CASSPWGVYGYTF. CDR3 coding DNA: TGTGCCAGCAGCCCCTGGGGGGTCTATGGCTACACCTTC.

V gene TRBV19 combines with J gene TRBJ1-1; 7 bases map to TRBD1. J gave up 1 base and V 4 bases, and 3 bases lay outside the gene matches. This CDR3 region has 14 residues. Germline V gene data show CDR1 as LNHDA and CDR2 as SQIVND (reference sequence). The CDR3 sequence is CASSRQGTNTEAFF. As DNA, the CDR3 is TGTGCCAGTAGTAGACAGGGTACGAACACTGAAGCTTTCTTT.

The chain couples TRBV6-6 to TRBJ2-5; D is unresolved. The CDR3 length is 13 residues. Trimming removed 5 bases from V and 4 bases from J, with 11 bases in between. Germline V gene data show CDR1 as MNHNY and CDR2 as SVGAGI (reference sequence). CDR3 DNA sequence: TGTGCCAGCAGTCCGGGTGGTGTAGAGACCCAGTACTTC. Protein product: CASSPGGVETQYF.

V usage is TRBV28 and J usage is TRBJ1-1; D is uncertain. V was shortened by 3 bases and J by 4 bases, with 6 bases between the two germline ends. CDR3 length: 12 amino acids. Germline V lookup: CDR1 MDHEN, CDR2 SYDVKM. The CDR3 region is CASSFSGTEAFF. The CDR3 region has the DNA TGTGCCAGCAGTTTTTCAGGCACTGAAGCTTTCTTT.

This sequence joins TRBV27 and TRBJ1-2; D is unclear. CDR3 length equals 14 residues. The ends were cut back, 3 bases at V and 2 bases at J, with 10 bases in the middle. CDR1 and CDR2 from the germline V gene are MNHEY and SMNVEV (reference sequence). Here the CDR3 DNA reads TGTGCCAGCAGTTTTCTGGCCGGGAACTATGGCTACACCTTC. This codes for CASSFLAGNYGYTF.

The chain uses TRBV5-1 and TRBJ2-1; 10 positions match TRBD1. Germline values: CDR1 SGHRS, CDR2 YFSETQ. The CDR3 runs to 15 residues. Germline trimming cut 4 bases from V and 3 bases from J; bases unmatched to any gene: 4. The CDR3 reads CASSARDRGYNEQFF. CDR3 nucleotide sequence: TGCGCCAGCAGCGCCCGGGACAGGGGCTACAATGAGCAGTTCTTC.